Listed here are 2 T cell receptor beta chains from one sample, sequenced in a study of glioma-infiltrating T cells. The iRepertoire nested amplicon-rescue multiplex PCR amplified TCR alpha and beta CDR3s from RNA. TCRdb analysed the multiplex PCR reads with MiXCR anew, one entry per CDR3 protein. The table shows about 200,000 distinct CDR3 sequences, with over 30% occurring only once. Sequencing used glioma tissue, nonneoplastic brain tissue, or PBMCs (not recorded which). These receptors were obtained from a human donor with low-grade glioma or glioblastoma, undergoing nonglioma brain surgery, or in good health (not recorded which).

About this clonotype: One end of the junction varies from germline; a read error may be responsible. The chain is built from TRBV7-3 and TRBJ1-1, with a tentative D call TRBD1 (6 bases). This CDR3 has 13 residues. In germline, CDR1 is SGHTA, CDR2 FQGTGA. The CDR3 nucleotides are TGTGCCAGCAGCCCTCTGAGGGGGACTGAATCTTTCTTT. Translated, it gives CASSPLRGTESFF.

V is TRBV20-1 and J is TRBJ2-7, with D perhaps given as TRBD1 or TRBD2 (5 bases each). The V and J ends lost 3 bases and 5 bases respectively, with 20 bases between them. This CDR3 is 15 amino acids long. CDR1 and CDR2 (germline): DFQATT, SNEGSKA (reference sequence). CDR3 in DNA: TGCAGTGCTAGTTTCGGGGCCAGGGAAATTGACGAGCAGTACTTC. The encoded protein is CSASFGAREIDEQYF.